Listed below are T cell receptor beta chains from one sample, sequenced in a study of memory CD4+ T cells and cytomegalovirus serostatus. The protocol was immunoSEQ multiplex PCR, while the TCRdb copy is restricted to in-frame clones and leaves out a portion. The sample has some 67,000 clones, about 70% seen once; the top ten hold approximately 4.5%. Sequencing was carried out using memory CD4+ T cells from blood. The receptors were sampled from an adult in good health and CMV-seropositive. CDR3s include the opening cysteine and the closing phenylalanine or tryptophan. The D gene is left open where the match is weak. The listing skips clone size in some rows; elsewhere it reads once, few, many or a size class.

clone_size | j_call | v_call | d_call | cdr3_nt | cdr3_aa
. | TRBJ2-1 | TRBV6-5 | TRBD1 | TGTGCCAGCAGCAATTCAGGGGGCAATGAGCAGTTCTTC | CASSNSGGNEQFF
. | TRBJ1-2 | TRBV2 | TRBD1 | TGTGCCAGCACCCATTCCCGGGACAGGGTGTACACCTTC | CASTHSRDRVYTF
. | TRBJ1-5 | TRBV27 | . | TGTGCCAGCAGTTTATCGGGTGGGGCCGGGTTACATCAGCCCCAGCATTTT | CASSLSGGAGLHQPQHF
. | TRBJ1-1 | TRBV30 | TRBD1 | TGTGCCTGGAGTGTAGTATCAGGGGGCGGCACTGAAGCTTTCTTT | CAWSVVSGGGTEAFF
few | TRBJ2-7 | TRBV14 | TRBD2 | TGTGCCAGCAGCCAGACCTTATCCGGGACTAGGGCCGAGCAGTACTTC | CASSQTLSGTRAEQYF
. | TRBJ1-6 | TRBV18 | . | TGTGCCAGCTCGGAACTGGGTACGGATTCACCCCTCCACTTT | CASSELGTDSPLHF
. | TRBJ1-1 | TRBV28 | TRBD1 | TGTGCCAGCAGTTTAGAAAACAGGGGAACTTTCTTT | CASSLENRGTFF
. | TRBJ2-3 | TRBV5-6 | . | TGTGCCAGCAGCTTCCGGGGGGCCGTAACAGATACGCAGTATTTT | CASSFRGAVTDTQYF
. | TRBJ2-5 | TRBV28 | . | TGTGCCAGCAGTGCGGACACCTCTCAAGAGACCCAGTACTTC | CASSADTSQETQYF
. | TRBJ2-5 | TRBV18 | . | TGTGCCAGCTCCGAGGGGGCGGAGGGCCACGAGACCCAGTACTTC | CASSEGAEGHETQYF
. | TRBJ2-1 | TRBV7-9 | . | TGTGCCAGCAGCCGTCAGGGGCGTGAGCAGTTCTTC | CASSRQGREQFF
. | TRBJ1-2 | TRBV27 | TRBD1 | TGTGCCAGCTCGATACAGGGGGGTCTATTTGGCTACACCTTC | CASSIQGGLFGYTF
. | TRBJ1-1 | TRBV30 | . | TGTGCCTGGAAGGGGCGGAACACTGAAGCTTTCTTT | CAWKGRNTEAFF
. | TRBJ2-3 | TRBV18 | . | TGTGCCAGCTCACCCCCGGGACTCAGGGGGGAGACAGATACGCAGTATTTT | CASSPPGLRGETDTQYF
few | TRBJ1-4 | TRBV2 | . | TGTGCCAGCAGTTGGACAGCCACAACTAATGAAAAACTGTTTTTT | CASSWTATTNEKLFF
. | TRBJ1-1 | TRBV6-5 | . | TGTGCCAGCAGTTACTCGGTTGCAGGGAGCACTGAAGCTTTCTTT | CASSYSVAGSTEAFF
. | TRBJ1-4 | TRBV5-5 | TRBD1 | TGTGCCAGCAGCAAGACAGGGGGTGATGAAAAACTGTTTTTT | CASSKTGGDEKLFF
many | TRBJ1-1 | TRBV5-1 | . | TGCGCCAGCAGCTTGGAAGTGGGCGGCACTGAAGCTTTCTTT | CASSLEVGGTEAFF
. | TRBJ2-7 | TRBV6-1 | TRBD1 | TGTGCCAGCAGACAGGGGGGCGCCTACGAGCAGTACTTC | CASRQGGAYEQYF
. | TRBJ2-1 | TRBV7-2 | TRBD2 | TGTGCCAGCAGCCCCAGGACTAGCGGTTTTCTGGATGAGCAGTTCTTC | CASSPRTSGFLDEQFF
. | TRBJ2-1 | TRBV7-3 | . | TGTGCCAGCAGCCCGGGGTTTGAAAATGAGCAGTTCTTC | CASSPGFENEQFF
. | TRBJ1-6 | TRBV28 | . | TGTGCCAGCAGTTATTTTAGGACCACCGACCCCCTCCACTTT | CASSYFRTTDPLHF
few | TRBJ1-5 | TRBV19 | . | TGTGCCACCCAGAGAGGGGACCCGAATGGCAATCAGCCCCAGCATTTT | CATQRGDPNGNQPQHF
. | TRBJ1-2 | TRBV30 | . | TGTGCCTGGAGTCCCATACCATATGGCTACACCTTC | CAWSPIPYGYTF
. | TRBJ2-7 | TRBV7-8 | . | TGTGCCAGCAGCTTAGGGGTCCAAGGTACCTACGAGCAGTACTTC | CASSLGVQGTYEQYF
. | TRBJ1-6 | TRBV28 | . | TGTGCCAGCAGGTGGACAGTAGATAATTCACCCCTCCACTTT | CASRWTVDNSPLHF
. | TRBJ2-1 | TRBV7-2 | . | TGTGCCAGCAGCTTGACCCTTGATGAGCAGTTCTTC | CASSLTLDEQFF
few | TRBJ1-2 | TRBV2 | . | TGTGCCAGCAGTATCAGGACTAACTATGGCTACACCTTC | CASSIRTNYGYTF
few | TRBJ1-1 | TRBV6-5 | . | TGTGCCAGCAGTCCTCAGGGAAAGGAGACTGAAGCTTTCTTT | CASSPQGKETEAFF
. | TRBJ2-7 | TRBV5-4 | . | TGTGCCAGCAGCTTGGAGGGCTACGAGCAGTACTTC | CASSLEGYEQYF
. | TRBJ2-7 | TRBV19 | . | TGTGCCAGTAGTACAGGGGCCCCTGGGGAGCAGTACTTC | CASSTGAPGEQYF
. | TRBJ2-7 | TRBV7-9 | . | TGTGCCAGCAGCTACGGGACAATCCCCGAGCAGTACTTC | CASSYGTIPEQYF